The rows below give T cell receptor beta chains drawn from one sample of a study of T cells in Graves' hyperthyroidism and ophthalmopathy. Each CDR3 protein is one row after TCRdb ran MiXCR on the multiplex PCR reads. The table lists 600,000 to 650,000 distinct CDR3 sequences, around 16% of them singletons. Sequenced input: blood. The receptor source for this set is a woman in her thirties with Graves' hyperthyroidism. The CDR3 runs from the conserved cysteine through the conserved F or W. Each record gives: D gene, V gene, CDR3 protein. A D gene is named only where the DNA matches it firmly.

. TRBV28 CASEGSRAAEAFF
. TRBV19 CASLDPGDTEAFF
. TRBV28 CASSFVAEGDEQYF
. TRBV19 CASSEGGWYGSTEAFF
. TRBV27 CASRPGPGIGYTF
TRBD2 TRBV12-5 CASGLSGGSIYNEQFF
TRBD2 TRBV28 CAAGAQQETQYF
. TRBV27 CASSSSRDPYNEQFF
. TRBV11-2 CASTPSPEWEQYF
TRBD1 TRBV28 CASSTWTGRGYTF
. TRBV14 CASSQDGPRSGELFF
TRBD2 TRBV6-1 CASKAGDQETQYF
TRBD1 TRBV6-1 CASSGSGTDYGVSYEQYF
TRBD1 TRBV6-1 CASARQGQLQAFF